Shown below are 15 T cell receptor beta chains from a single sample sequenced in a study of monozygotic twins with inflammatory bowel disease. Reanalyzing the 5' RACE reads, TCRdb keeps one entry per CDR3 protein, without DNA. This listing includes about 160,000 distinct CDR3 sequences. The sample taken for sequencing was blood. These receptors were collected from a human donor with ulcerative colitis or Crohn's disease, or a healthy co-twin of an affected twin (not recorded which).

The chain is built from TRBV7-2 and TRBJ2-2; TCRdb picks TRBD1, but there is no DNA to check that call. Germline V gene sequence: CDR1 SGHTA, CDR2 FQGNSA. The CDR3 has 17 residues. The chain's CDR3 is CASSPPDRGLNTGELFF. The full variable domain, in which reference TRBV7-2 and TRBJ2-2 provide the parts outside the CDR3, is GAGVSQSPSNKVTEKGKDVELRCDPISGHTALYWYRQSLGQGLEFLIYFQGNSAPDKSGLPSDRFSAERTGGSVSTLTIQRTQQEDSAVYLCASSPPDRGLNTGELFFGEGSRLTVL.

CDR3 in amino acids: CASSPSVAGQETQYF. The V and J genes are TRBV28 and TRBJ2-5; lacking DNA, the TRBD2 call made by TCRdb goes unchecked. This CDR3 spans 15 amino acids. Germline V CDR1 and CDR2: MDHEN, SYDVKM.

This rearrangement joins TRBV5-4 to TRBJ2-2. CDR3 length: 13 amino acids. In germline, CDR1 is SGHNT, CDR2 YYREEE (reference sequence). The CDR3 here is CASSRTNTGELFF.

The chain joins TRBV20-1 to TRBJ2-3. The CDR3 length is 13 residues. From germline, CDR1 is DFQATT and CDR2 SNEGSKA (reference sequence). The CDR3 here is CSAKKTSTDTQYF.

This chain links TRBV10-3 with TRBJ1-5; TCRdb lists TRBD1, though no DNA is available to test this call. This CDR3 has 14 amino acids. Germline lookup yields CDR1 ENHRY and CDR2 SYGVKD. CDR3 sequence: CAISESQGGQPQHF.

J is TRBJ1-5 and V is TRBV20-1. CDR3 length equals 12 residues. Per germline, CDR1 DFQATT and CDR2 SNEGSKA (reference sequence). CDR3 region: CSANVGAQPQHF.

The V gene is TRBV6-2 or TRBV6-3, the J gene TRBJ1-3; TCRdb designates TRBD1, a call that cannot be tested without DNA. The germline V gene encodes CDR1 MNHEY and CDR2 SVGEGT. This CDR3 contains 20 residues. The CDR3 loop reads CASSYSPTGGNLFTGNTIYF.

The genes are TRBV7-9 and TRBJ1-2. The CDR3 contains 15 residues. Germline-derived CDR1 and CDR2 are SEHNR and FQNEAQ (reference sequence). The chain's CDR3 is CASSLIMDWNYGYTF.

This chain uses TRBV29-1 with TRBJ1-2. The germline CDR1 and CDR2 sequences are SQVTM and ANQGSEA. The CDR3 runs 11 residues. The CDR3 protein is CSVEGSYGYTF.

The chain employs TRBV20-1 and TRBJ2-1. The CDR3 is made up of 14 amino acids. Per the germline V gene, CDR1 is DFQATT and CDR2 is SNEGSKA (reference sequence). The CDR3 protein is CSAVHSILKHEQFF.

The rearrangement joins TRBV6-5 to TRBJ2-1; as DNA is missing, the TRBD1 call by TCRdb cannot be tested. This CDR3 is built from 16 residues. Germline CDR1 and CDR2: MNHEY and SVGAGI. The CDR3 spells CASSYPGTGARDEQFF.

The chain links TRBV10-2 to TRBJ1-2. The germline gives CDR1 WSHSY, CDR2 SAAADI. This CDR3 contains 13 residues. CDR3 loop: CASSEYGHNGYTF.

This chain uses TRBV27 with TRBJ2-1; TCRdb names TRBD1, which stays unverified in the absence of DNA. In germline, CDR1 is MNHEY, CDR2 SMNVEV (reference sequence). The CDR3 is made up of 14 amino acids. The CDR3 protein is CASSVFGGYNEQFF.

V gene TRBV6-5 combines with J gene TRBJ2-7; lacking DNA, the TRBD1 call made by TCRdb goes unchecked. Germline V CDR1 and CDR2: MNHEY, SVGAGI. CDR3 length: 15 residues. CDR3: CASSYSGVPPYEQYF.

The chain couples TRBV20-1 to TRBJ2-7; TCRdb's D gene call, TRBD2, goes unchecked for lack of DNA. The CDR3 length is 14 residues. Germline V gene lookup returns CDR1 DFQATT and CDR2 SNEGSKA (reference sequence). CDR3 loop: CSVPTGPRPSEQYF.